This T cell receptor beta chain is drawn from a study of T cells in Graves' hyperthyroidism and ophthalmopathy. Ophthalmopathy patients showed a Clinical Activity Score of at least 3, NOSPECS grade of at least 4 and duration under 3 months. Exclusion of patients followed from uncontrolled infection, other autoimmune disease, pregnancy or lactation. Amplified regions were TCR beta CDR3 sequences from RNA transcripts. HTBI primers were used for first-round RT-PCR of the TCR CDR3. MiXCR was run by TCRdb on the multiplex PCR reads, yielding one entry per CDR3 protein. The top ten clones hold around 10% of a sample with some 500,000 distinct CDR3 sequences, around a quarter of them seen once. V was pared by 8 bases and J by 7 bases, with 8 bases of the junction left unmatched. CDR1 is SNHLY and CDR2 is FYNNEI in the germline V gene. The CDR3 length is 13 residues. As concerns this clonotype: Its target is unknown.

Study results and caveats: Expanded thyroid clonotypes (above 0.001) were mostly also found in blood. In simple terms, a model built on 13 V-J features told ophthalmopathy apart from stable hyperthyroidism.

Sequencing was carried out using blood. The gene calls are TRBV2 and TRBJ1-2, with 9 bases aligning to TRBD1. The sequence derives from a woman in her twenties or thirties with Graves' ophthalmopathy. The chain's CDR3 is CASDRDRAIGYTF. As DNA, the CDR3 is TGTGCCAGCGATCGGGACAGGGCTATTGGCTACACCTTC.